The next 13 T cell receptor beta chains were all read from a single sample in a study of blood T cell repertoires in COVID-19. The table came from immunoSEQ multiplex PCR; TCRdb's copy has only in-frame clones and leaves some out. Counted here are some 110,000 clones, approximately 80% occurring once; the ten biggest clones make up 0.8% to 1%. Sequencing was carried out using peripheral blood. These receptors were obtained from a woman between 65 and 79 years old with acute or convalescent COVID-19.

This chain joins TRBV28 and TRBJ1-4; tentatively, D is TRBD1 (6 bases). The CDR3 loop spans 15 amino acids. Germline CDR1 is MDHEN and CDR2 is SYDVKM. With 6 bases removed from V and 8 bases from J, the gap between germline ends came to 19 bases. CDR3 nucleotides: TGTGCCAGCAGGCCACTATCAGGGGCACACGAAAAACTGTTTTTT. Translation: CASRPLSGAHEKLFF.

The chain joins TRBV5-4 to TRBJ2-7; the match to TRBD2 covers 10 bases. CDR3 length equals 14 residues. Germline assignment: CDR1 SGHNT and CDR2 YYREEE (reference sequence). The V segment lost 4 bases and the J segment 6 bases; nucleotides outside the gene matches: 7. Here the CDR3 reads CASSIGTSVGEQYF. CDR3 bases: TGTGCCAGCAGCATCGGGACTAGCGTCGGCGAGCAGTACTTC. The variable domain in full, completed from reference TRBV5-4 and TRBJ2-7, reads ETGVTQSPTHLIKTRGQQVTLRCSSQSGHNTVSWYQQALGQGPQFIFQYYREEENGRGNFPPRFSGLQFPNYSSELNVNALELDDSALYLCASSIGTSVGEQYFGPGTRLTVT.

This chain uses TRBV19 with TRBJ1-2; weak D call: TRBD1 (5 bases). With 5 bases removed from V and 4 bases from J, the gap between germline ends came to 11 bases. Germline V gene sequence: CDR1 LNHDA, CDR2 SQIVND (reference sequence). The CDR3 contains 13 residues. CDR3 sequence: CASSGARAYGYTF. CDR3 DNA sequence: TGTGCCAGTAGTGGGGCCAGGGCCTATGGCTACACCTTC.

The rearrangement links TRBV5-1 to TRBJ2-5, with 14 bases aligning to TRBD2. CDR1 and CDR2 (germline): SGHRS, YFSETQ. The CDR3 runs 17 residues. The V and J ends lost 7 bases and 1 base, in that order; junction bases with no gene match: 9. The CDR3 region is CASGTGTSGSFQETQYF. In nucleotides, the CDR3 is TGCGCCAGCGGTACCGGGACTAGCGGGAGTTTCCAAGAGACCCAGTACTTC.

V gene TRBV19 combines with J gene TRBJ2-5, with TRBD1 matching 8 bases. CDR3 length equals 15 residues. Unmatched junction bases numbered 10, after V lost 5 bases and J lost 5 bases. Germline-derived CDR1 and CDR2 are LNHDA and SQIVND (reference sequence). CDR3 bases: TGTGCCAGTAGTCATTTCGGACAGGGTGGGGAGACCCAGTACTTC. It encodes CASSHFGQGGETQYF.

This clone has only one observation. The gene calls are TRBV12-2 and TRBJ2-3; the table names TRBD2, a call not compared with the DNA. TRBV12-2 counts as a pseudogene. CDR3 size: 16 residues. The chain's CDR3 is CASRLANGRGTDTQYF. CDR3 in DNA: TGTGCAAGTCGCTTAGCGAACGGGAGGGGCACAGATACGCAGTATTTT.

This chain uses TRBV19 with TRBJ1-4; 8 bases fit TRBD1. Per germline, CDR1 LNHDA and CDR2 SQIVND (reference sequence). V was pared by 3 bases and J by 6 bases, with 3 bases of the junction left unmatched. This CDR3 spans 14 amino acids. CDR3 DNA: TGTGCCAGTAGTATCAGGGGGCAGGATGAAAAACTGTTTTTT. It codes for CASSIRGQDEKLFF.

J is TRBJ2-7 and V is TRBV5-4; 13 positions match TRBD2. V was clipped by 4 bases and J by 2 bases; unmatched bases: 3. CDR1 is SGHNT and CDR2 is YYREEE in the germline V gene (reference sequence). The CDR3 sequence is 15 residues long. The CDR3 DNA reads TGTGCCAGCAGCACGGGACTAGCGGGAACCTACGAGCAGTACTTC. Amino acids: CASSTGLAGTYEQYF.

This clone appeared a few times. The chain couples TRBV5-4 to TRBJ2-7, with 7 bases identical to TRBD2. Germline V gene sequence: CDR1 SGHNT, CDR2 YYREEE (reference sequence). V gave up 4 bases and J gave up 3 bases; unmatched junction bases: 10. The CDR3 has 15 amino acids. The CDR3: CASSPSPGLVYEQYF. CDR3 coding DNA: TGTGCCAGCAGCCCGAGTCCAGGACTAGTCTACGAGCAGTACTTC.

This rearrangement joins TRBV3-1 (or the pseudogene TRBV3-2) to TRBJ1-4; D is unclear. Germline values: CDR1 LGHDT, CDR2 YNNKEL (reference sequence). The CDR3 sequence is 14 residues long. With 6 bases removed from V and 5 bases from J, the gap between germline ends came to 13 bases. The CDR3: CASSVWQRNEKLFF. Here the CDR3 DNA reads TGTGCCAGCAGTGTTTGGCAGCGCAATGAAAAACTGTTTTTT.

V is TRBV27 and J is TRBJ2-3; TRBD2 matches 7 bases. The trim removed 4 bases at V and 2 bases at J, leaving 9 bases unmatched. Germline assignment: CDR1 MNHEY and CDR2 SMNVEV (reference sequence). The CDR3 spans 16 residues. CDR3 nucleotides: TGTGCCAGCAGTTCCCTGTCGGGAGGCCCCACAGATACGCAGTATTTT. Protein sequence: CASSSLSGGPTDTQYF.

This clone occurred a few times. The chain recombines TRBV6-5 with TRBJ2-7, with a tentative D call TRBD2 (5 bases). V was pared by 9 bases and J by 6 bases, with 15 bases between. Germline CDR1 is MNHEY and CDR2 is SVGAGI. The CDR3 is 12 residues long. The DNA for the CDR3 is TGTGCCAGTGGGAGCGGCTTGATCGAGCAGTACTTC. Translating gives CASGSGLIEQYF.

The rearrangement uses TRBV5-1 and TRBJ2-3, with 7 nucleotides matching TRBD2. J gave up 0 bases and V 5 bases, and 9 bases lay outside the gene matches. This CDR3 has 16 residues. CDR1 is SGHRS and CDR2 is YFSETQ in the germline V gene. This chain's CDR3 is CASSYRLASSTDTQYF. Written as DNA, the CDR3 is TGCGCCAGCAGTTACAGACTAGCCTCTAGCACAGATACGCAGTATTTT.